This T cell receptor (beta chain) was sequenced for a study of blood T cell repertoires in COVID-19. Study information: The United States, Italy and Spain supplied acute and convalescent COVID-19 samples. Sources were T cells, B-cell-depleted T cells, or PBMCs; the material itself was cDNA or gDNA.

Per the germline V gene, CDR1 is SGHDT and CDR2 is YYEEEE. CDR3 size: 13 residues. V shed 4 bases and J 9 bases; nucleotides not matched to a gene: 5. Per the original data handling: Reference gene primer amplification yielded estimated nucleated cell counts. Clones were sequenced by immunoSEQ multiplex PCR, and TCRdb holds only the in-frame ones, with some missing. V, J and clone size derive from that table, while D and trimming were established from the DNA sequence. The sample holds 130,000 or so clones; 84% are singletons and the top ten take 1.4% to 1.5%. J is TRBJ2-1 and V is TRBV5-6; 9 nucleotides line up with TRBD2. The sequenced sample consisted of peripheral blood. This receptor was identified in a man in his fifties or sixties with acute or convalescent COVID-19. CDR3 sequence: CASSPLSGSEQFF. Written as DNA, the CDR3 is TGTGCCAGCAGCCCACTTAGCGGGAGTGAGCAGTTCTTC.